This TCR beta chain stems from a study of shared clonotypes between healthy human individuals. General study findings and limits: Naive CD4 clonotype sharing across a handful of donors was approximately 5.2%. Blood alone was sampled, and tissue repertoires likely differ.

Germline V gene sequence: CDR1 MGHDK, CDR2 SYGVNS. This CDR3 is built from 11 residues. V lost 0 bases and J lost 7, with 3 bases in between. Method: immunoSEQ multiplex PCR; TCRdb's copy keeps in-frame clones and lacks some. The sample lists 500,000 or so clones, 90% to 96% occurring once. This clone showed up just a few times. The antigen remains undetermined. Source material: naive CD4+ T cells sorted from blood. Subset specified: CD45RA+ positively selected. The genes are TRBV25-1 and TRBJ1-2; unclear D gene. This sequence was found in a woman aged 30 to 39 in good health. The DNA for the CDR3 is TGTGCCAGCAGTGAATATGCTGGCTACACCTTC. The encoded protein is CASSEYAGYTF.